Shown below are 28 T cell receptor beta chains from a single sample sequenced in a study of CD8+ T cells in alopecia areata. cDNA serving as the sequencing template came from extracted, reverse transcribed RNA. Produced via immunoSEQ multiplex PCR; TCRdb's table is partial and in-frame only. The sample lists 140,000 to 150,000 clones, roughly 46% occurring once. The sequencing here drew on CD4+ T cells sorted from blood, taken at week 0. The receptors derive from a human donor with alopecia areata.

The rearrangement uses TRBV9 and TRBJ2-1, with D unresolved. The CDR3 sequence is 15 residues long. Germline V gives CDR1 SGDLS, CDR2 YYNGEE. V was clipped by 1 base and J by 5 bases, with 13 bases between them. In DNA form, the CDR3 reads TGTGCCAGCAGCGTAAGTCTAGTCAGGAACAATGAGCAGTTCTTC. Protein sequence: CASSVSLVRNNEQFF.

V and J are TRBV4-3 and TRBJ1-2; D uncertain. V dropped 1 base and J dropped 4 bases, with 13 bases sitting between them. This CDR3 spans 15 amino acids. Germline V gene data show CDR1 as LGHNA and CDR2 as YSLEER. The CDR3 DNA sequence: TGCGCCAGCAGCCAAGTTCGAGGGCCGGGCTATGGCTACACCTTC. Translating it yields CASSQVRGPGYGYTF.

In nucleotides, the CDR3 is TGCGCCAGCAGCCTGGAGACTAGCATAGACAATGAGCAGTTCTTC. Translated, it gives CASSLETSIDNEQFF. The gene calls are TRBV5-1 and TRBJ2-1; 7 bases are a match to TRBD2. The length of the CDR3 is 15 residues. Germline values: CDR1 SGHRS, CDR2 YFSETQ. The V and J ends lost 4 bases and 5 bases, in that order; junction bases with no gene match: 9.

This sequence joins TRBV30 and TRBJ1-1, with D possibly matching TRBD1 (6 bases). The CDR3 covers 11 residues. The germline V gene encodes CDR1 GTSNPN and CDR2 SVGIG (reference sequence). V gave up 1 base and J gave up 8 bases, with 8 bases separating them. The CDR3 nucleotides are TGTGCCTGGAGTGCGACAGGCGAAGCTTTCTTT. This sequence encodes CAWSATGEAFF.

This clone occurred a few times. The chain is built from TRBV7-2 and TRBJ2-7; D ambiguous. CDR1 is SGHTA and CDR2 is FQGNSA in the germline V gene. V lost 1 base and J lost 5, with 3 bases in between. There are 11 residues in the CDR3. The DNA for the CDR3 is TGTGCCAGCAGCTTAGTACACGAGCAGTACTTC. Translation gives CASSLVHEQYF.

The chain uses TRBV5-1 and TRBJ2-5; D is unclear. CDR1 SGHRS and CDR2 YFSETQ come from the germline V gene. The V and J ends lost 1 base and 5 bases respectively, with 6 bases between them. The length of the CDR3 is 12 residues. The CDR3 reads CASSLSMETQYF. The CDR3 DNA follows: TGCGCCAGCAGCTTGTCTATGGAGACCCAGTACTTC.

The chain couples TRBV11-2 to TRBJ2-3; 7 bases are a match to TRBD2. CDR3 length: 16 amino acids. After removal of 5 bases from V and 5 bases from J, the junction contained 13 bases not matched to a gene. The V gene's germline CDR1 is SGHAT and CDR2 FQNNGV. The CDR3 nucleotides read TGTGCCAGCAGCCCTAGGGGTCTACCGGGGGGAGATACGCAGTATTTT. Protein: CASSPRGLPGGDTQYF.

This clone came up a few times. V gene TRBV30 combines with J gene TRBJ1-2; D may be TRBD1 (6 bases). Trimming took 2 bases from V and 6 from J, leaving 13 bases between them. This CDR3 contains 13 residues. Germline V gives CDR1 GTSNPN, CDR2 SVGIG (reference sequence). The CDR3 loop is CAWSLRDTNGYTF. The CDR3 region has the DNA TGTGCCTGGAGTCTGCGGGACACCAATGGCTACACCTTC.

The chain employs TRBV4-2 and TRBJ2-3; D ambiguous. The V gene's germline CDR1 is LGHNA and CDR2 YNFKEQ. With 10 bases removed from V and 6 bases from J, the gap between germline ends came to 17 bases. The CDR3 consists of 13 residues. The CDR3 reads CATSTRTLDTQYF. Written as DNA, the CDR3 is TGTGCCACTTCGACGCGGACCCTGGATACGCAGTATTTT.

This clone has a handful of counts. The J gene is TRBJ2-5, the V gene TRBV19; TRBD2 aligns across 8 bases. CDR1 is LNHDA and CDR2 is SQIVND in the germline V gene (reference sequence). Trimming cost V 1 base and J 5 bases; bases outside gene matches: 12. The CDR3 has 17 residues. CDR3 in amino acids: CASSIAGRGRLSETQYF. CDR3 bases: TGTGCCAGTAGTATAGCCGGGAGGGGCAGATTGTCGGAGACCCAGTACTTC.

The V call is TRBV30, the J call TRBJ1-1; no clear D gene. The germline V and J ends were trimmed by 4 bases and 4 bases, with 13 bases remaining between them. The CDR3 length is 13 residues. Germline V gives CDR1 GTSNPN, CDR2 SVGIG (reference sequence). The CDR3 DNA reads TGTGCCTGGAAAGGTGGGGTTTCCACTGAAGCTTTCTTT. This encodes CAWKGGVSTEAFF.

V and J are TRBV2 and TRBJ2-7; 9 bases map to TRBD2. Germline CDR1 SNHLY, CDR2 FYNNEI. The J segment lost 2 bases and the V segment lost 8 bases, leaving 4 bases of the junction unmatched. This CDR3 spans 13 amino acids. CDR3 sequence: CASVRLAAYEQYF. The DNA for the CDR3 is TGTGCCAGCGTCCGACTAGCGGCCTACGAGCAGTACTTC.

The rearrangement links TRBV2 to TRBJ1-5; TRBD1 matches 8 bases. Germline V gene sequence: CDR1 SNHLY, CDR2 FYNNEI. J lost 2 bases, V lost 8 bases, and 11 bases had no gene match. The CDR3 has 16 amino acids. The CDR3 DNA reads TGTGCCAGCCGGGACAGGACTCACTTGGGCAATCAGCCCCAGCATTTT. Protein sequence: CASRDRTHLGNQPQHF.

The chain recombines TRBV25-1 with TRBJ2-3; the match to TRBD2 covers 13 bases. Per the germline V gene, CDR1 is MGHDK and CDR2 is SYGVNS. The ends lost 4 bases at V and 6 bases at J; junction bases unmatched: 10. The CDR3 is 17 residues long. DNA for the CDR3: TGTGCCAGCAGTGGCCGACTAGCGGGAGGAGGGTCGGATACGCAGTATTTT. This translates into CASSGRLAGGGSDTQYF. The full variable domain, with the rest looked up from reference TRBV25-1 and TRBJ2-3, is EADIYQTPRYLVIGTGKKITLECSQTMGHDKMYWYQQDPGMELHLIHYSYGVNSTEKGDLSSESTVSRIRTEHFPLTLESARPSHTSQYLCASSGRLAGGGSDTQYFGPGTRLTVL.

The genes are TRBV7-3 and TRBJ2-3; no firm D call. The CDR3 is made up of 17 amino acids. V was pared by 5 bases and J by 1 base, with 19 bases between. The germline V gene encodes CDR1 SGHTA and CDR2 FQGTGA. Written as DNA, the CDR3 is TGTGCCAGCAGCCCAATCATTTGGAGAACCTGCACAGATACGCAGTATTTT. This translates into CASSPIIWRTCTDTQYF.

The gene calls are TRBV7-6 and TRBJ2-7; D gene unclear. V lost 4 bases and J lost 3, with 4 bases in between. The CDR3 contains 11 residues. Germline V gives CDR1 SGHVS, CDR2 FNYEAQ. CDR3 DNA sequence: TGTGCCAGCAGCTGGCGCTACGAGCAGTACTTC. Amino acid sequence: CASSWRYEQYF.

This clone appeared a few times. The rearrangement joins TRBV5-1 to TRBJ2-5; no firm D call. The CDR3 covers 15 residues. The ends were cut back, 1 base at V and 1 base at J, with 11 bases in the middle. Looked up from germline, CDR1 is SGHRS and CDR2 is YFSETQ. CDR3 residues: CASSLMGLSQETQYF. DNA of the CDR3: TGCGCCAGCAGCTTGATGGGGTTATCCCAAGAGACCCAGTACTTC.

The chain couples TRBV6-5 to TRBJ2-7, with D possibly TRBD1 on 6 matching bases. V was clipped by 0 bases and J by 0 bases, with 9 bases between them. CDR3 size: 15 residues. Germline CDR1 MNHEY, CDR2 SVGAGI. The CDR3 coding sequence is TGTGCCAGCAGTTACTCGGGGGCCAGCTCCTACGAGCAGTACTTC. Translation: CASSYSGASSYEQYF.

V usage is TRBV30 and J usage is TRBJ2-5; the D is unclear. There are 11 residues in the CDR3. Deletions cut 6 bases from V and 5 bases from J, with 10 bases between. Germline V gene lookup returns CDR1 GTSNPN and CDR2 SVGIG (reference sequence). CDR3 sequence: CACAVGETQYF. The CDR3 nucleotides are TGTGCCTGCGCCGTCGGGGAGACCCAGTACTTC.

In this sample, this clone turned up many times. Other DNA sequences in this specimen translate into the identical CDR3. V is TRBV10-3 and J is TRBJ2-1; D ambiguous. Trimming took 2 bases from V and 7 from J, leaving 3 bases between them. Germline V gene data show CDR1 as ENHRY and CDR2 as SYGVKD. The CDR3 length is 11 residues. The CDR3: CAISERNEQFF. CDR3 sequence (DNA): TGTGCCATCAGTGAGCGGAATGAGCAGTTCTTC.

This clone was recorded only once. The CDR3 DNA sequence: TGTGCCAGCTCACCACTACAGGGCCACGAGCAGTACTTC. Translating gives CASSPLQGHEQYF. The V and J genes are TRBV18 and TRBJ2-7; the D gene is possibly TRBD1 (6 bases). With 1 base removed from V and 5 bases from J, the gap between germline ends came to 9 bases. CDR1 is KGHSH, CDR2 LQKENI, per germline. The CDR3 totals 13 residues.

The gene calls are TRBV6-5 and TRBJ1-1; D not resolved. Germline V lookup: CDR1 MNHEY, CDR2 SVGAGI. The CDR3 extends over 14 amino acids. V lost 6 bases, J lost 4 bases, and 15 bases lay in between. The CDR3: CASRPGLSSTEAFF. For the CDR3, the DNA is TGTGCCAGCAGACCCGGACTGTCGAGCACTGAAGCTTTCTTT.

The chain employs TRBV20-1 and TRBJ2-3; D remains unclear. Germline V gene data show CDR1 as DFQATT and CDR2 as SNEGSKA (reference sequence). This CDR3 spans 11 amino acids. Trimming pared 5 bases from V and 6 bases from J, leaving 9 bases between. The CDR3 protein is CSAPLSDTQYF. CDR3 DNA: TGCAGTGCTCCCTTGTCGGATACGCAGTATTTT.

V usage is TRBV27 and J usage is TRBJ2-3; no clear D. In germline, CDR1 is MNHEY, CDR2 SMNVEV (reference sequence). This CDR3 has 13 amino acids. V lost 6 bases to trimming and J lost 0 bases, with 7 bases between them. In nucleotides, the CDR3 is TGTGCCAGCAGATACGGGAGCACAGATACGCAGTATTTT. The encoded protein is CASRYGSTDTQYF.

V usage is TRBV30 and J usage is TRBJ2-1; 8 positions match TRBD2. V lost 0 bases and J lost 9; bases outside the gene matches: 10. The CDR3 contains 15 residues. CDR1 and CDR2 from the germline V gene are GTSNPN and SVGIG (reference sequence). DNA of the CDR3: TGTGCCTGGAGTGTAAGGGGACTAGGTTATAGTGAGCAGTTCTTC. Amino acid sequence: CAWSVRGLGYSEQFF.

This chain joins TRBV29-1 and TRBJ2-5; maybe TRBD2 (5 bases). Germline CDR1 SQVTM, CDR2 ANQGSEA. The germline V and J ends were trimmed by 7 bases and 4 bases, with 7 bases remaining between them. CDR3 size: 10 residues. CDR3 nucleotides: TGCAGCGGAGGGAGAGAGACCCAGTACTTC. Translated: CSGGRETQYF. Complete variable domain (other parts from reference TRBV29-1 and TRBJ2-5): SAVISQKPSRDICQRGTSLTIQCQVDSQVTMMFWYRQQPGQSLTLIATANQGSEATYESGFVIDKFPISRPNLTFSTLTVSNMSPEDSSIYLCSGGRETQYFGPGTRLLVL.

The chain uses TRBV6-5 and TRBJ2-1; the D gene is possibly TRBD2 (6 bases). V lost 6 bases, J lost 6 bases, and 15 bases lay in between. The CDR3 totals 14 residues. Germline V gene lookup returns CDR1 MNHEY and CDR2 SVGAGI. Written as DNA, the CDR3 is TGTGCCAGCAGCCCCGGGGGAGGCGTCAATGAGCAGTTCTTC. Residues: CASSPGGGVNEQFF.

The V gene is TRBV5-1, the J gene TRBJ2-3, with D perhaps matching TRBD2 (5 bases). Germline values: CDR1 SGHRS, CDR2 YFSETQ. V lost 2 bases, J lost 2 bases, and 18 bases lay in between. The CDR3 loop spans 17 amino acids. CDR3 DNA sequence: TGCGCCAGCAGCTTAGGTGGGAGAAGTGGTCCCACAGATACGCAGTATTTT. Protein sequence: CASSLGGRSGPTDTQYF. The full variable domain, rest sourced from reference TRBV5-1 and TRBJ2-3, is KAGVTQTPRYLIKTRGQQVTLSCSPISGHRSVSWYQQTPGQGLQFLFEYFSETQRNKGNFPGRFSGRQFSNSRSEMNVSTLELGDSALYLCASSLGGRSGPTDTQYFGPGTRLTVL.